The subject of this entry is one T cell receptor (beta chain). The data derive from a study of cytomegalovirus exposure and HLA in healthy donors. V was pared by 1 base and J by 8 bases, with 12 bases between. The CDR3 consists of 14 residues. Germline V CDR1 and CDR2: LGHNA, YSLEER. The study ran its PCR with 60 Vbeta and 13 Jbeta primers. Measured with immunoSEQ multiplex PCR; TCRdb has only the in-frame clones, and not every one. The data contain some 99,000 clones, around three quarters of them singletons. J is TRBJ2-1 and V is TRBV4-3; no clear D. This TCR was sampled from a woman aged 45-65 years in good health and CMV-seropositive. Material for sequencing was PBMCs. The CDR3 DNA reads TGCGCCAGCAGCCAAGGGCAGGTTACGGATGAGCAGTTCTTC. Translation: CASSQGQVTDEQFF.